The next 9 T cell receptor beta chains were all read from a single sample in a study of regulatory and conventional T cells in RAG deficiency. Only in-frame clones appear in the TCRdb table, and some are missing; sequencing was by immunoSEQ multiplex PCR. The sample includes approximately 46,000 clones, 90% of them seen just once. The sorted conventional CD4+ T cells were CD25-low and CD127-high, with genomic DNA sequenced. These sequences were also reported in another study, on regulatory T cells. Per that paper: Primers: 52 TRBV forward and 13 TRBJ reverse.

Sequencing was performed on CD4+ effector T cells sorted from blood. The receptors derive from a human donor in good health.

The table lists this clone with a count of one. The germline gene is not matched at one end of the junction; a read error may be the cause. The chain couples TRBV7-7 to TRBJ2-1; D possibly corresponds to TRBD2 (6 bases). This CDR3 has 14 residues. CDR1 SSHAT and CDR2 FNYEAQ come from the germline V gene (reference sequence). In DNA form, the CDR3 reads TGTGCTAGCAGCTTAGGAGGAGGGGACAATGAGCAGTTCTTC. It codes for CASSLGGGDNEQFF.

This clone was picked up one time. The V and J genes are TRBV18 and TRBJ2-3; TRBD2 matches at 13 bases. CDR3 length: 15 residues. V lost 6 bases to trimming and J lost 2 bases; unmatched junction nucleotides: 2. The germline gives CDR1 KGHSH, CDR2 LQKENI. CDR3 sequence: CASSGTSGITDTQYF. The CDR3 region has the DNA TGTGCCAGCTCGGGGACTAGCGGGATCACAGATACGCAGTATTTT.

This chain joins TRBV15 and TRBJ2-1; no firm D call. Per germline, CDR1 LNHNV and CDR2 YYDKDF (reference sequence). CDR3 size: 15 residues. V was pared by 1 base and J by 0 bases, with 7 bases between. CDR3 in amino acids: CATSRAVSSYNEQFF. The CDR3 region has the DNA TGTGCCACCAGCAGAGCAGTTAGCTCCTACAATGAGCAGTTCTTC.

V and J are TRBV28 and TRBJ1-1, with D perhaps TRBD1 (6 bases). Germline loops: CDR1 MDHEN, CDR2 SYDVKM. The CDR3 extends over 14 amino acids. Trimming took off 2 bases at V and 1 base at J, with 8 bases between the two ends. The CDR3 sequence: CASSLRGTNTEAFF. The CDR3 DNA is TGTGCCAGCAGTTTAAGGGGGACGAACACTGAAGCTTTCTTT.

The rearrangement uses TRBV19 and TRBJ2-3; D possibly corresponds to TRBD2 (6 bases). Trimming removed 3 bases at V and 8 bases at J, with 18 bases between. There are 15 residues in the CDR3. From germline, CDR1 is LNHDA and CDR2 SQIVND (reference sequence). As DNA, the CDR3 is TGTGCCAGTAGTATTTTGTGGAGGGGCCAGGGTACGCAGTATTTT. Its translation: CASSILWRGQGTQYF.

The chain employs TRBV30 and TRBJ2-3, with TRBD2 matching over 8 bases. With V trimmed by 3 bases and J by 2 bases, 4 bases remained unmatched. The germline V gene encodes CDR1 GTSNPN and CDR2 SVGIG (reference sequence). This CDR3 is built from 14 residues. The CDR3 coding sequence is TGTGCCTGGAGGGCGGGAGGACTCACAGATACGCAGTATTTT. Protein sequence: CAWRAGGLTDTQYF.

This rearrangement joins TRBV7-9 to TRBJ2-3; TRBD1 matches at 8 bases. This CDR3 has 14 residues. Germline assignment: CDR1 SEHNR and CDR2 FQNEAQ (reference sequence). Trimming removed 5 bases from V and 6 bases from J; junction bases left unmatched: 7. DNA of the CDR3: TGTGCCAGCAGCGCGGACAGGGCTCGGGATACGCAGTATTTT. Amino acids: CASSADRARDTQYF.

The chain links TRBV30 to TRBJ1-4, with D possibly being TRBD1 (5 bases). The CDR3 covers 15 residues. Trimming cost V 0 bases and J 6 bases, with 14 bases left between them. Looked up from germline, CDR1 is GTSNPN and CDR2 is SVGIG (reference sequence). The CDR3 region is CAWSVGARDYEKLFF. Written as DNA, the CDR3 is TGTGCCTGGAGTGTAGGGGCCAGGGATTATGAAAAACTGTTTTTT.

The CDR3 region has the DNA TGTGCCAGCAGCGGGACAGGGGCAAGAGAGACCCAGTACTTC. Translation: CASSGTGARETQYF. V gene TRBV7-8 combines with J gene TRBJ2-5, with 10 bases aligning to TRBD1. Trimming at V came to 5 bases and at J to 4 bases, leaving 4 bases not matched to a gene. This CDR3 has 14 amino acids. Germline values: CDR1 SGHVS, CDR2 FQNEAQ.